These T cell receptor beta chains were read from a single sample in a study of blood T cell repertoires in COVID-19. Data came from immunoSEQ multiplex PCR; TCRdb stores just in-frame clones and leaves some out. Found here are roughly 140,000 clones, approximately 81% of them singletons; the top ten hold approximately 38%. The specimen was peripheral blood. These receptor sequences come from a human donor in a cohort sampled during active COVID-19. Each CDR3 is given with its conserved first and last residue. A D gene is named only where the DNA matches it firmly. Expanded clones are given a class, and other clones once, few, many or no size at all.

D gene	clone size	V gene	J gene	CDR3 protein	CDR3 DNA
.	.	TRBV9	TRBJ2-2	CASSPGLTNTGELFF	TGTGCCAGCAGCCCAGGACTGACGAACACCGGGGAGCTGTTTTTT
.	.	TRBV7-6	TRBJ1-6	CASSLHRQSSPLHF	TGTGCCAGCAGCTTACACAGACAGAGTTCACCCCTCCACTTT
TRBD1	.	TRBV29-1	TRBJ2-7	CSVGTGIDEQYF	TGCAGCGTCGGGACAGGGATTGACGAGCAGTACTTC
.	.	TRBV10-3	TRBJ1-1	CAISDPGPNTEAFF	TGTGCCATCAGTGACCCAGGCCCTAACACTGAAGCTTTCTTT
TRBD1	.	TRBV3-1/TRBV3-2	TRBJ2-7	CASSLGSTGAEQYF	TGTGCCAGCAGCCTAGGGAGTACAGGGGCGGAGCAGTACTTC
TRBD1	few	TRBV11-2	TRBJ1-5	CASSRTGVDQPQHF	TGTGCCAGCAGCCGGACAGGGGTGGATCAGCCCCAGCATTTT
.	few	TRBV2	TRBJ1-5	CASRKGHYSNQPQHF	TGTGCCAGCAGGAAGGGGCATTATAGCAATCAGCCCCAGCATTTT
TRBD1	many	TRBV7-7	TRBJ2-5	CASSPGGAESETQYF	TGTGCTAGCAGCCCAGGGGGCGCGGAGTCAGAGACCCAGTACTTC
.	.	TRBV29-1	TRBJ1-1	CSVGQRDTEAFF	TGCAGCGTGGGCCAGAGGGACACTGAAGCTTTCTTT
TRBD1	.	TRBV19	TRBJ2-2	CASSPRTGRSGTGELFF	TGTGCCAGTAGCCCCCGGACAGGGCGATCGGGCACCGGGGAGCTGTTTTTT
.	.	TRBV29-1	TRBJ1-1	CSVGKQRSQGTEAFF	TGCAGCGTCGGAAAACAAAGGTCTCAGGGCACTGAAGCTTTCTTT
.	.	TRBV4-3	TRBJ1-6	CASSQAGGSRGSPLHF	TGCGCCAGCAGCCAAGCTGGTGGGAGCCGGGGGTCACCCCTCCACTTT
.	.	TRBV6-5	TRBJ2-7	CASSYGPYEQYF	TGTGCCAGCAGTTACGGGCCCTACGAGCAGTACTTC
TRBD1	.	TRBV28	TRBJ1-4	CASRGRGRNNEKLFF	TGTGCCAGCAGGGGCAGGGGGCGGAATAATGAAAAACTGTTTTTT
.	.	TRBV14	TRBJ1-2	CASRSGNYGYTF	TGTGCCAGCAGGTCGGGAAACTATGGCTACACCTTC
TRBD1	.	TRBV4-1	TRBJ1-3	CASSQTQGADTIYF	TGCGCCAGCAGCCAGACACAGGGGGCGGACACCATATATTTT
TRBD1	.	TRBV3-1/TRBV3-2	TRBJ1-1	CASSPGGLEAFF	TGTGCCAGCAGCCCAGGGGGGTTAGAAGCTTTCTTT
.	.	TRBV12-3/TRBV12-4	TRBJ1-6	CASRDFYNSPLHF	TGTGCCAGCCGGGACTTTTATAATTCACCCCTCCACTTT
.	.	TRBV9	TRBJ2-7	CASSVGGTTPYEQYF	TGTGCCAGCAGCGTAGGAGGGACAACCCCCTACGAGCAGTACTTC
.	.	TRBV5-4	TRBJ2-7	CASSLRGSFEQYF	TGTGCCAGCAGCTTGAGAGGTTCTTTCGAGCAGTACTTC
TRBD1	.	TRBV19	TRBJ1-2	CATGQALNYGYTF	TGTGCCACCGGACAGGCTCTTAACTATGGCTACACCTTC
TRBD1	.	TRBV4-3	TRBJ1-3	CASSQDAGGGNTIYF	TGCGCCAGCAGCCAAGACGCAGGGGGTGGAAACACCATATATTTT
TRBD2	.	TRBV6-2/TRBV6-3	TRBJ2-3	CASSYATSGGPDTQYF	TGTGCCAGCAGCTATGCGACTAGCGGGGGTCCAGATACGCAGTATTTT
TRBD1	.	TRBV27	TRBJ1-2	CASSSQQGADSLLFYTF	TGTGCCAGCAGTTCCCAACAGGGGGCGGACAGTTTACTATTCTACACCTTC
.	.	TRBV18	TRBJ1-5	CASSPGGNQPQHF	TGTGCCAGCTCACCTGGCGGGAATCAGCCCCAGCATTTT
TRBD1	.	TRBV6-5	TRBJ1-2	CASPGDRAGSGYTF	TGTGCCAGCCCGGGTGACAGGGCTGGAAGTGGCTACACCTTC
TRBD2	.	TRBV7-9	TRBJ2-5	CASNGLAGGRRQETQYF	TGTGCCAGCAACGGACTAGCGGGGGGGAGGCGTCAAGAGACCCAGTACTTC
TRBD1	.	TRBV4-3	TRBJ1-1	CASSPGTEVNTEAFF	TGCGCCAGCAGCCCTGGGACAGAGGTAAACACTGAAGCTTTCTTT
TRBD1	.	TRBV5-1	TRBJ1-5	CASSVTGDNQPQHF	TGCGCCAGCAGCGTTACAGGGGACAATCAGCCCCAGCATTTT
.	once	TRBV9	TRBJ2-2	CASSVEPSFTGELFF	TGTGCCAGCAGCGTAGAGCCGAGCTTCACCGGGGAGCTGTTTTTT